This TCR beta chain is from a study of T cells after yellow fever vaccination. Background on the study: SMART-Seq v4 Ultra Low Input handled preparation of low-cell-number fractions. Study-level results: Though weaker, the secondary response peaked faster, on day 5 versus 15.

Germline V gene lookup returns CDR1 MGHRA and CDR2 YSYEKL. Trimming took 5 bases from V and 1 from J; bases not matched to a gene: 11. The CDR3 totals 18 residues. Each CDR3 protein is one row after TCRdb ran MiXCR on the 5' RACE reads. The sample lists tens of thousands of distinct CDR3 sequences, roughly 7.4% occurring once. This clonotype was found a few times. The antigen is unknown. V and J are TRBV4-1 and TRBJ2-2; 9 positions agree with TRBD1. The sequence was obtained from a man aged 18-30 years who received the YFV17D yellow fever vaccine. The sample consisted of CD8+ T cells sorted from PBMCs, taken about 5 days after the first yellow fever vaccination. CDR3 in amino acids: CASSLGQGLYRNTGELFF. CDR3 bases: TGCGCCAGCAGCTTGGGACAGGGACTATATCGGAACACCGGGGAGCTGTTTTTT.